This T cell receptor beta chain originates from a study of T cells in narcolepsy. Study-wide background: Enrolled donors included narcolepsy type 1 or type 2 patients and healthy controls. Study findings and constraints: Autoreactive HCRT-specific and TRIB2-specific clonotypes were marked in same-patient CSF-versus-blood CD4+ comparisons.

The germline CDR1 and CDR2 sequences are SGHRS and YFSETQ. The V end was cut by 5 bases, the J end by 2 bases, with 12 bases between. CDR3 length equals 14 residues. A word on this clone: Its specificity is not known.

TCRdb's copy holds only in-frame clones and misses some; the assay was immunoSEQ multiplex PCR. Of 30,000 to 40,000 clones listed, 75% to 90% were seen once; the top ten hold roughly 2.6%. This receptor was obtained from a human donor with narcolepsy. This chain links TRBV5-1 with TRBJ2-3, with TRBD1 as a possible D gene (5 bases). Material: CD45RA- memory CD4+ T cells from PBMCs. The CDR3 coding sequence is TGCGCCAGCAGGGACACACGACCCACAGATACGCAGTATTTT. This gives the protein CASRDTRPTDTQYF.